The clone carrying this TCR beta chain has just one count. Its target is unknown. This sample was taken from a study of long-term antiretroviral therapy in people with HIV. Study-wide results and caveats: Information pertaining to ART adherence, viral resistance or therapeutic modifications was not obtained. Diversity remained lower than transplant donor controls, even though it increased after ART. All blood samples came from the years 2004 to 2017, possibly under older ART regimens. Clones showing expansion before ART dominated the repertoire at all time points.

This was the immunoSEQ v3.0 assay at survey level. Measured with immunoSEQ multiplex PCR; TCRdb has only the in-frame clones, and not every one. This table holds about 26,000 clones, 70% to 90% found once. CDR3 length: 11 residues. Germline lookup yields CDR1 MNHEY and CDR2 SVGAGI. V lost 5 bases and J 5 bases, leaving 4 bases between the germline ends. The sequences come from unsorted PBMCs, collected 4.7 to 5 years after starting antiretroviral therapy. The sequence was obtained from a man aged 35-49 years with HIV. The chain has TRBV6-5 and TRBJ2-1; D is uncertain. The CDR3 region has the DNA TGTGCCAGCAGTCGGGACAATGAGCAGTTCTTC. Translating it yields CASSRDNEQFF.